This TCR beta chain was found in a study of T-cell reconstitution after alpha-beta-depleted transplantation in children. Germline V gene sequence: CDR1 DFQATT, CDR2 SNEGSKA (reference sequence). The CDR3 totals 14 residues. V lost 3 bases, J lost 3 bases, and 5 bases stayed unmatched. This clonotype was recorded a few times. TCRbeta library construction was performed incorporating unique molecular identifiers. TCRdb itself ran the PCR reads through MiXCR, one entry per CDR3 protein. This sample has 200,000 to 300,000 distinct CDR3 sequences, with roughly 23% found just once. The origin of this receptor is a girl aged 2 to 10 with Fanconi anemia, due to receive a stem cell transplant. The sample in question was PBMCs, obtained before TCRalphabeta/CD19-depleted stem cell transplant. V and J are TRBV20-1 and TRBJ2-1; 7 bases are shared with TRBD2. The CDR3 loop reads CSASPSGIYNEQFF. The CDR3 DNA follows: TGCAGTGCTAGCCCCAGCGGGATCTACAATGAGCAGTTCTTC.